The 21 T cell receptor beta chains reported below all come from one sample, sequenced in a study of T cells and Merkel cell carcinoma outcomes. Measured with immunoSEQ multiplex PCR; TCRdb has only the in-frame clones, and not every one. The repertoire holds several hundred clones, with just over 90% as singletons. Sequencing was performed on tumor tissue from Merkel cell carcinoma. These receptors came from a human donor with Merkel cell carcinoma.

This clone turned up a few times. The chain joins TRBV7-6 to TRBJ2-1, with TRBD2 identical over 7 bases. The ends lost 6 bases at V and 7 bases at J; junction bases unmatched: 9. The CDR3 sequence is 14 residues long. Germline V CDR1 and CDR2: SGHVS, FNYEAQ. In DNA form, the CDR3 reads TGTGCCAGCAGTTCGAGCGGGGAGTGGAATGAGCAGTTCTTC. Translating it yields CASSSSGEWNEQFF.

V gene TRBV7-2 combines with J gene TRBJ2-7; D ambiguous. CDR3 length: 12 amino acids. V lost 7 bases to trimming and J lost 6 bases, with 13 bases between them. Germline CDR1 reads SGHTA; CDR2 reads FQGNSA. CDR3 DNA: TGTGCCAGCATCAACGACCTCAGCGAGCAGTACTTC. This translates into CASINDLSEQYF.

The chain is built from TRBV12-5 and TRBJ2-1; 9 positions match TRBD2. Germline CDR1 and CDR2: LGHNT and FRNRAP. The CDR3 has 14 amino acids. J was trimmed by 9 bases and V by 1 base; bases with no gene match: 4. In DNA form, the CDR3 reads TGTGCTAGTGGTTTGGACCGAGCGGGAGGTGAGCAGTTCTTC. It translates to CASGLDRAGGEQFF.

This chain connects TRBV19 to TRBJ1-5; D ambiguous. The germline V gene has CDR1 LNHDA and CDR2 SQIVND (reference sequence). Trimming stripped 9 bases from V and 0 bases from J, with 9 bases between. CDR3 size: 13 residues. In DNA form, the CDR3 reads TGTGCCAGCAGTGAGCTTAGCAATCAGCCCCAGCATTTT. It yields the protein CASSELSNQPQHF.

V is TRBV15 and J is TRBJ2-7, with TRBD2 as a possible D gene (6 bases). Trimming left V 5 bases short and J 7 bases short, with 15 bases between. The CDR3 runs to 13 residues. Germline CDR1 LNHNV, CDR2 YYDKDF (reference sequence). CDR3 DNA: TGTGCCACCAGCGAGGAGGGGCGAGGGGAGCAGTACTTC. Its translation: CATSEEGRGEQYF. The complete variable domain, with remaining parts taken from reference TRBV15 and TRBJ2-7, reads DAMVIQNPRYQVTQFGKPVTLSCSQTLNHNVMYWYQQKSSQAPKLLFHYYDKDFNNEADTPDNFQSRRPNTSFCFLDIRSPGLGDTAMYLCATSEEGRGEQYFGPGTRLTVT.

The V call is TRBV7-8, the J call TRBJ1-5; 8 positions match TRBD1. The germline V gene has CDR1 SGHVS and CDR2 FQNEAQ. The J segment lost 6 bases and the V segment lost 5 bases, leaving 9 bases of the junction unmatched. The CDR3 has 15 amino acids. The CDR3 loop is CASSPGQGAGQPQHF. In DNA, the CDR3 is TGTGCCAGCAGCCCAGGTCAGGGGGCCGGTCAGCCCCAGCATTTT.

There are a few counts of this clone. The V and J genes are TRBV7-2 and TRBJ2-5; 7 positions agree with TRBD2. Germline V lookup: CDR1 SGHTA, CDR2 FQGNSA. The CDR3 contains 15 residues. V was pared by 1 base and J by 0 bases, with 2 bases of the junction left unmatched. The CDR3 DNA is TGTGCCAGCAGCTTAGACGGGAGGTACCAAGAGACCCAGTACTTC. Translating it yields CASSLDGRYQETQYF.

The rearrangement links TRBV4-3 to TRBJ2-3; 11 nucleotides match TRBD2. The V and J ends lost 6 bases and 6 bases, in that order; junction bases with no gene match: 8. CDR1 and CDR2 (germline): LGHNA, YSLEER. CDR3 length: 15 residues. The DNA of the CDR3 is TGCGCCAGCAGTCATAGCGGGGGGGGGATCGATACGCAGTATTTT. The encoded protein is CASSHSGGGIDTQYF.

Regarding this clone: A read error may produce the germline difference seen at one junction end. The sample holds other DNA sequences that translate to the same CDR3. The rearrangement uses TRBV7-9 and TRBJ2-3; 7 nucleotides line up with TRBD1. Germline V CDR1 and CDR2: SEHNR, FQNEAQ (reference sequence). The CDR3 contains 14 residues. CDR3 residues: CASSQLTGADTQYF. The CDR3 nucleotides read TGTGCCAGCAGCCAACTTACAGGGGCCGATACACAGTATTTT.

This clone was found a few times. The V call is TRBV6-5, the J call TRBJ1-5; the match to TRBD1 covers 7 bases. Germline V gene sequence: CDR1 MNHEY, CDR2 SVGAGI. V shed 4 bases and J 7 bases; nucleotides not matched to a gene: 7. The CDR3 contains 14 residues. CDR3 bases: TGTGCCAGCAGTTTGACAGGGCCCCCACAGCCCCAGCATTTT. This gives the protein CASSLTGPPQPQHF.

A few counts support this clone. The chain recombines TRBV7-9 with TRBJ1-1; TRBD1 aligns across 10 bases. The CDR3 has 17 amino acids. The trim removed 5 bases at V and 5 bases at J, leaving 14 bases unmatched. Germline V CDR1 and CDR2: SEHNR, FQNEAQ (reference sequence). For the CDR3, the DNA is TGTGCCAGCAGCCCCGACCCCCGGGACAGGGGCCCGACTGAAGCTTTCTTT. This encodes CASSPDPRDRGPTEAFF.

The CDR3 sequence is CASSAIFQGGGETQYF. CDR3 coding DNA: TGTGCCAGCAGCGCAATATTTCAGGGTGGTGGAGAGACCCAGTACTTC. The genes are TRBV11-1 and TRBJ2-5; TRBD1 is a possible D gene (5 bases). Germline V lookup: CDR1 SGHAT, CDR2 FQDESV (reference sequence). The V and J ends lost 5 bases and 4 bases respectively, with 20 bases between them. There are 16 residues in the CDR3.

V is TRBV6-5 and J is TRBJ2-5, with D perhaps TRBD2 (5 bases). The germline V gene encodes CDR1 MNHEY and CDR2 SVGAGI. The CDR3 sequence is 13 residues long. V dropped 4 bases and J dropped 6 bases, with 12 bases sitting between them. The DNA of the CDR3 is TGTGCCAGCAGTTCCTTGGACTCAAAGACCCAGTACTTC. Encoded protein: CASSSLDSKTQYF.

V and J are TRBV11-3 and TRBJ2-5; maybe TRBD1 (6 bases). The end of the DNA aligns better with TRBJ2-7, so the J call may be wrong. The CDR3 runs 16 residues. CDR1 is SGHNT, CDR2 YENEEA, per germline. The CDR3 spells CASSLTTGPLAYEQYF. Written as DNA, the CDR3 is TGTGCCAGCAGCTTGACTACAGGGCCTTTGGCCTACGAGCAGTACTTC.

As for this clone: This sample includes further DNA sequences coding for the same CDR3. The rearrangement links TRBV9 to TRBJ2-1; 7 positions agree with TRBD1. The trim removed 4 bases at V and 2 bases at J, leaving 3 bases unmatched. Germline V gene lookup returns CDR1 SGDLS and CDR2 YYNGEE. The CDR3 contains 14 residues. The CDR3 DNA reads TGTGCCAGCAGCCCCCAGGGGGCCTACAATGAGCAGTTCTTC. This codes for CASSPQGAYNEQFF. The complete variable domain, with remaining parts taken from reference TRBV9 and TRBJ2-1, reads DSGVTQTPKHLITATGQRVTLRCSPRSGDLSVYWYQQSLDQGLQFLIQYYNGEERAKGNILERFSAQQFPDLHSELNLSSLELGDSALYFCASSPQGAYNEQFFGPGTRLTVL.

This sequence joins TRBV29-1 and TRBJ2-2; D gene unclear. The ends were cut back, 3 bases at V and 0 bases at J, with 2 bases in the middle. Looked up from germline, CDR1 is SQVTM and CDR2 is ANQGSEA. The CDR3 sequence is 12 residues long. The CDR3, as DNA: TGCAGCGTTGACTCGAACACCGGGGAGCTGTTTTTT. It yields the protein CSVDSNTGELFF.

The V gene is TRBV15, the J gene TRBJ1-2, with a weak D call TRBD1 (6 bases). CDR1 and CDR2 from the germline V gene are LNHNV and YYDKDF (reference sequence). The CDR3 is 13 amino acids. Trimming took off 4 bases at V and 3 bases at J, with 9 bases between the two ends. The CDR3 nucleotides read TGTGCCACCAGCACAGGGGTCGACTATGGCTACACCTTC. The encoded protein is CATSTGVDYGYTF. The full variable domain, rest sourced from reference TRBV15 and TRBJ1-2, is DAMVIQNPRYQVTQFGKPVTLSCSQTLNHNVMYWYQQKSSQAPKLLFHYYDKDFNNEADTPDNFQSRRPNTSFCFLDIRSPGLGDTAMYLCATSTGVDYGYTFGSGTRLTVV.

The table lists this clone with a count of one. The J gene is TRBJ1-5, the V gene TRBV7-9, with D uncertain. Trimming pared 5 bases from V and 0 bases from J, leaving 8 bases between. In germline, CDR1 is SEHNR, CDR2 FQNEAQ (reference sequence). The CDR3 runs to 14 residues. CDR3 protein: CASSATDSNQPQHF. In DNA form, the CDR3 reads TGTGCCAGCAGCGCGACTGATAGCAATCAGCCCCAGCATTTT. The full variable domain, with the rest looked up from reference TRBV7-9 and TRBJ1-5, is DTGVSQNPRHKITKRGQNVTFRCDPISEHNRLYWYRQTLGQGPEFLTYFQNEAQLEKSRLLSDRFSAERPKGSFSTLEIQRTEQGDSAMYLCASSATDSNQPQHFGDGTRLSIL.

This clone was seen just once. The rearrangement joins TRBV5-1 to TRBJ1-2, with 7 bases that match TRBD1. The junction had 9 bases not matched to a gene; V was cut back by 1 base and J by 6 bases. Per germline, CDR1 SGHRS and CDR2 YFSETQ. The CDR3 consists of 15 residues. CDR3 sequence reads: CASSLQVGQINGYTF. The CDR3, as DNA: TGCGCCAGCAGCTTGCAAGTGGGACAGATTAATGGCTACACCTTC.

This rearrangement joins TRBV25-1 to TRBJ1-2; D unresolved. Germline V gene sequence: CDR1 MGHDK, CDR2 SYGVNS. Trimming took off 3 bases at V and 3 bases at J, with 14 bases between the two ends. This CDR3 spans 15 amino acids. CDR3 region: CASSELGREDYGYTF. The DNA of the CDR3 is TGTGCCAGCAGTGAGCTAGGGAGGGAGGACTATGGCTACACCTTC.

This chain uses TRBV5-4 with TRBJ2-1; 8 bases align to TRBD2. The CDR3 totals 15 residues. V lost 4 bases, J lost 5 bases, and 8 bases stayed unmatched. CDR1 and CDR2 from the germline V gene are SGHNT and YYREEE (reference sequence). CDR3 residues: CASSRAGGPHNEQFF. As DNA, the CDR3 is TGTGCCAGCAGCCGTGCGGGGGGCCCCCACAATGAGCAGTTCTTC.